This TCR beta chain was retrieved from a study of monozygotic twins with cystic fibrosis. On the study more broadly: With about 16 PCR cycles, barcoded libraries came from approximately 2.7 micrograms of fragmented DNA.

V lost 1 base and J lost 5; bases outside the gene matches: 10. There are 17 residues in the CDR3. Per the germline V gene, CDR1 is LNHDA and CDR2 is SQIVND (reference sequence). Study observations and caveats: Low clonality (median around 0.0096) suggested a mostly naive repertoire. Monozygotic CF twin pairs shared significantly more nucleotide-identical clonotypes than unrelated CF individuals did.

The protocol was immunoSEQ multiplex PCR, while the TCRdb copy is restricted to in-frame clones and leaves out a portion. The sample contains around 9,500 clones, 98% to 99% of which appear only once. For this clone: As yet, its antigen is unknown.

The chain employs TRBV19 and TRBJ2-7; 11 nucleotides match TRBD1. The clonotype was recovered from a girl aged 2-15 years with cystic fibrosis. The sequenced material came from blood. The CDR3 is CASSIGTGGAVTDEQYF. The DNA for the CDR3 is TGTGCCAGTAGTATAGGGACAGGGGGCGCAGTGACGGACGAGCAGTACTTC.